This TCR beta chain was observed in a study of T-cell reconstitution after alpha-beta-depleted transplantation in children. Germline CDR1 reads SGDLS; CDR2 reads YYNGEE. V was shortened by 0 bases and J by 7 bases, with 14 bases between the two germline ends. CDR3 length: 15 residues. Unique molecular identifiers featured in how the TCRbeta library was prepared. TCRdb itself ran the PCR reads through MiXCR, one entry per CDR3 protein. The table includes fewer than 400,000 distinct CDR3 sequences, 20% detected once. The sequence came from a human donor who donated a stem cell graft to a child with acute myeloid leukemia. Specimen: PBMCs from the stem cell graft donor, collected from the stem cell graft. This chain links TRBV9 with TRBJ2-1; TRBD2 is a possible D gene (6 bases). The CDR3 sequence is CASSVDSGRHNEQFF. CDR3 nucleotide sequence: TGTGCCAGCAGCGTAGATAGCGGTCGACATAATGAGCAGTTCTTC.